These T cell receptor beta chains were read from a single sample in a study of T cells expressing NK-cell markers. TCRdb reprocessed the 5' RACE reads, with one entry per CDR3 protein and no DNA. The clone table shows some 390,000 distinct CDR3 sequences, with the ten largest holding about 10%. Specimen: blood T cells: a sorted CD56 or NKG2C T cell subset, CD4+ or CD8+ T cells, or bulk PBMC T cells (not recorded which). The receptors here all came from a woman aged 45-60 years in good health. CDR3s include the opening cysteine and the closing phenylalanine or tryptophan.

J	V	CDR3
TRBJ2-3	TRBV18	CASSPSGTPLGDTQYF
TRBJ1-2	TRBV11-2	CASSSWAITNYGYTF
TRBJ2-5	TRBV11-2	CASSPLGRRETQYF
TRBJ2-2	TRBV2	CASSDGSSQSVGELFF
TRBJ1-5	TRBV12-3/TRBV12-4	CASSLGRSLGSNQPQHF
TRBJ1-1	TRBV7-2	CASSGRGVNTEAFF
TRBJ2-1	TRBV20-1	CSARALAGAHNEQFF
TRBJ2-3	TRBV15	CATSRGGGKASTDTQYF
TRBJ2-1	TRBV4-1	CASSQDPGLGGNEQFF
TRBJ2-4	TRBV6-2/TRBV6-3	CASSYGGTSGKSNIQYF
TRBJ2-3	TRBV30	CAWTSVLGDTQYF
TRBJ2-1	TRBV29-1	CSVEGRAGLNEQFF
TRBJ1-6	TRBV5-1	CASSEDRGVSPLHF
TRBJ2-2	TRBV2	CASIGRGGTGELFF
TRBJ1-3	TRBV27	CASSRAGTLGNTIYF
TRBJ2-1	TRBV11-1	CASSLRSGSEQFF
TRBJ1-2	TRBV27	CASSLRATNYGYTF
TRBJ1-6	TRBV7-3	CASSASQNGNSPLHF
TRBJ2-1	TRBV20-1	CSAYRAIRGDEQFF
TRBJ2-1	TRBV7-3	CASSPGTGLNQFF
TRBJ2-6	TRBV9	CASSAGTGFSGANVLTF
TRBJ2-2	TRBV7-9	CASSFLDTGELFF
TRBJ2-1	TRBV7-6	CASSSTVAFANEQFF